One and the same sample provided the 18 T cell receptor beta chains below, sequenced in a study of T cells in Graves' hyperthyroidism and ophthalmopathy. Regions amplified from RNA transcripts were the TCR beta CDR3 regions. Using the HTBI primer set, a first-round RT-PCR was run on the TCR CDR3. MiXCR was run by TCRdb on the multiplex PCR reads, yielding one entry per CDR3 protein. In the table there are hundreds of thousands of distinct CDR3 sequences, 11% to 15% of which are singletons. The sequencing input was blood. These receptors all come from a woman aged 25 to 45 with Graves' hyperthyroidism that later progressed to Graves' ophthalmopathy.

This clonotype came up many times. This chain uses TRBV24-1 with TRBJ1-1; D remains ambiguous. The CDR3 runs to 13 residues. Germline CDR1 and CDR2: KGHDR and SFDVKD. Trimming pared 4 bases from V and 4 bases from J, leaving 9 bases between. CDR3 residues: CATSETGSTEAFF. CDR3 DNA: TGTGCCACCAGTGAAACGGGTAGCACTGAAGCTTTCTTT.

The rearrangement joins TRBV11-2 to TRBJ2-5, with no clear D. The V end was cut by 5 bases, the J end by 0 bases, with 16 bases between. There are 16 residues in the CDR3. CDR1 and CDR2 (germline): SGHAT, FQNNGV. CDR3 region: CASSPHQSRYQETQYF. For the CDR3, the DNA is TGTGCCAGCAGCCCCCACCAGTCCCGGTACCAAGAGACCCAGTACTTC.

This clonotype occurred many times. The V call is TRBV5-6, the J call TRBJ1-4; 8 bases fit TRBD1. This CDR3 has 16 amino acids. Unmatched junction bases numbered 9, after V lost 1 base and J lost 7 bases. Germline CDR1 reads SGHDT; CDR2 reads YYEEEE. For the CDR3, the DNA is TGTGCCAGCAGCTTGTCCCCGACAGGGGTTCGTGAAAAACTGTTTTTT. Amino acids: CASSLSPTGVREKLFF. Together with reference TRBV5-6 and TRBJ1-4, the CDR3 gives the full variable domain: DAGVTQSPTHLIKTRGQQVTLRCSPKSGHDTVSWYQQALGQGPQFIFQYYEEEERQRGNFPDRFSGHQFPNYSSELNVNALLLGDSALYLCASSLSPTGVREKLFFGSGTQLSVL.

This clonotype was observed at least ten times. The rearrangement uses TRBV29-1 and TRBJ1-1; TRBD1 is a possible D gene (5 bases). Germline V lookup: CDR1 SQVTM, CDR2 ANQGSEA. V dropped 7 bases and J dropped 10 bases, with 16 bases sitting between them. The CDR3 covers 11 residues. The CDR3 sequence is CSANRGEGAFF. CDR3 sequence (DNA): TGCAGCGCAAATCGGGGGGAAGGAGCTTTCTTT.

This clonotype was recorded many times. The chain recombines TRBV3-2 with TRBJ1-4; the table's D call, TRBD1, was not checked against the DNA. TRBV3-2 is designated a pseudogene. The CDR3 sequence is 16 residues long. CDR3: CASSQDPQGTNEKLFF. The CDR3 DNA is TGTGCCAGCAGCCAAGATCCCCAGGGTACTAATGAAAAACTGTTTTTT.

The CDR3 is CASSLRTEYGELFF. Here the CDR3 DNA reads TGCGCCAGCAGCCTCCGGACGGAGTACGGGGAGCTGTTTTTT. The J gene is TRBJ2-2, the V gene TRBV4-3; the D is unclear. This CDR3 region has 14 residues. Germline V CDR1 and CDR2: LGHNA, YSLEER. V lost 4 bases, J lost 7 bases, and 13 bases lay in between.

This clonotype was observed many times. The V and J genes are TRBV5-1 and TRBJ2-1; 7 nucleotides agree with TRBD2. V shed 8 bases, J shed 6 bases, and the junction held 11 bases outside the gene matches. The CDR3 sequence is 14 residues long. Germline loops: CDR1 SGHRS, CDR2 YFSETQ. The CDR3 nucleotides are TGCGCCAGTGAAATAGCGGGTGGCTCCAATGAGCAGTTCTTC. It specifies CASEIAGGSNEQFF.

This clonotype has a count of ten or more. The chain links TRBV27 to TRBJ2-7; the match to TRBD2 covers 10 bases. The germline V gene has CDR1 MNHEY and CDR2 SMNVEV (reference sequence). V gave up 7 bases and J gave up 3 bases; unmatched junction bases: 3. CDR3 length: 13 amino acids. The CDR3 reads CASKIAGGYEQYF. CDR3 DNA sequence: TGTGCCAGCAAAATAGCGGGGGGCTACGAGCAGTACTTC.

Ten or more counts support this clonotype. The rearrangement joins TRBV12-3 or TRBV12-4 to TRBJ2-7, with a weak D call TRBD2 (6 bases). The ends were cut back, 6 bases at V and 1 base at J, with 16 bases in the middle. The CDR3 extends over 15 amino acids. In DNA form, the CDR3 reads TGTGCCAGCAGCCGACCGGGACTCGAATCCTACGAGCAGTACTTC. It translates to CASSRPGLESYEQYF.

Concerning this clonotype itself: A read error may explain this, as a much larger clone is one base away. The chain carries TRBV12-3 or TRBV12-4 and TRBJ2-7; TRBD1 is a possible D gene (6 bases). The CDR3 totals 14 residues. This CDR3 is CGSSLSRGMDEQYF. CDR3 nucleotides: TGTGGCAGCAGTTTATCGAGGGGGATGGACGAGCAGTACTTC.

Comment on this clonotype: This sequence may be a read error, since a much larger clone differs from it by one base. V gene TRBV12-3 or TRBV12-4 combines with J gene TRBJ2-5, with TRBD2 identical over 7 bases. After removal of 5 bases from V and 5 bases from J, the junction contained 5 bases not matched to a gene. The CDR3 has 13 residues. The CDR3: CASSEKGGETQYF. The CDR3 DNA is TGTGCCAGCAGTGAAAAGGGAGGGGAGACCCAGTACTTC.

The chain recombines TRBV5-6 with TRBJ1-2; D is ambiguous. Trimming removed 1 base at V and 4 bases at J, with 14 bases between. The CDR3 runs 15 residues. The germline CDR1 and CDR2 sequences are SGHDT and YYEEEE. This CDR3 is CASSLRFHLTYGYTF. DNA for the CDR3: TGTGCCAGCAGCTTGCGATTTCATCTGACCTATGGCTACACCTTC.

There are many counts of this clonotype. The CDR3, as DNA: TGTGCCAGCAGTCTCGTACTAGCGGGAGGGTATATCTCCTACAATGAGCAGTTCTTC. Protein sequence: CASSLVLAGGYISYNEQFF. The chain combines TRBV27 with TRBJ2-1; 13 nucleotides agree with TRBD2. Trimming took 5 bases from V and 0 from J; bases not matched to a gene: 10. This CDR3 has 19 residues. CDR1 is MNHEY, CDR2 SMNVEV, per germline (reference sequence).

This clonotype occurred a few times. The CDR3 sequence: CASSLVLGDYYGYTF. In DNA, the CDR3 is TGCGCCAGCAGCTTGGTTCTAGGGGACTACTATGGCTACACCTTC. The chain has TRBV5-1 and TRBJ1-2; D might be TRBD1 (5 bases). V was shortened by 0 bases and J by 3 bases, with 12 bases between the two germline ends. Looked up from germline, CDR1 is SGHRS and CDR2 is YFSETQ. CDR3 length equals 15 residues.

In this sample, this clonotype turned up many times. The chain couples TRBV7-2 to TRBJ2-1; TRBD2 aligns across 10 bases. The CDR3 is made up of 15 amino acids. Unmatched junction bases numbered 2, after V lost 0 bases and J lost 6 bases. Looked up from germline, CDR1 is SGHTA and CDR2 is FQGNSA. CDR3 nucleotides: TGTGCCAGCAGCTTAGCTAGCGGGGGGCTCAATGAGCAGTTCTTC. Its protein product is CASSLASGGLNEQFF.

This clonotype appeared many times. This CDR3 is CATSSRQTYEQYF. The DNA for the CDR3 is TGTGCCACCAGCTCACGACAGACCTACGAGCAGTACTTC. The chain uses TRBV15 and TRBJ2-7; tentative D call: TRBD1 (5 bases). V lost 5 bases and J 2 bases, leaving 10 bases between the germline ends. The CDR3 sequence is 13 residues long. Germline V gene data show CDR1 as LNHNV and CDR2 as YYDKDF (reference sequence).

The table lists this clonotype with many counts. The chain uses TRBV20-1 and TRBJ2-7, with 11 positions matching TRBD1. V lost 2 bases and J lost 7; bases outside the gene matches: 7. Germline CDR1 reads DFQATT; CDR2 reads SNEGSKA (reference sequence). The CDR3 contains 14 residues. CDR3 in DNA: TGCAGTGCTAGAAATGGACAGGGGGCCAATGAGCAGTACTTC. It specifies CSARNGQGANEQYF.

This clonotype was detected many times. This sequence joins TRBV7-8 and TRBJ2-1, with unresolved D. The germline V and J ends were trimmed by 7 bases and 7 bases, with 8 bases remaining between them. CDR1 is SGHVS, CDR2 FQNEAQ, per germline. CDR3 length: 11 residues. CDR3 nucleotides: TGTGCCAGCACCCTCGCAAATGAGCAGTTCTTC. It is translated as CASTLANEQFF.